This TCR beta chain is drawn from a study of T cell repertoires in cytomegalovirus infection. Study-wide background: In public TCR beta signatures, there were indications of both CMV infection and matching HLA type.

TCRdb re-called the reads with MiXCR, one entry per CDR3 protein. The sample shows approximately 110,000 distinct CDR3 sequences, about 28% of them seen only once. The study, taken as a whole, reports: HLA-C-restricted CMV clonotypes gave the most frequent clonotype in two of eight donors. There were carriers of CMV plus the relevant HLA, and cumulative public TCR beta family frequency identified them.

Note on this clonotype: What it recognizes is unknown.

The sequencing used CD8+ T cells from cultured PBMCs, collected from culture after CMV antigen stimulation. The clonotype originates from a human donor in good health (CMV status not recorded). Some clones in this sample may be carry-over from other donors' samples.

In nucleotides, the CDR3 is TGTGCCAGCGGACAGGGTGGCACTGAAGCTTTCTTT. Amino acid sequence: CASGQGGTEAFF. The genes are TRBV27 and TRBJ1-1; 8 bases map to TRBD1. The germline gives CDR1 MNHEY, CDR2 SMNVEV (reference sequence). CDR3 length: 12 amino acids. Trimming took 8 bases from V and 4 from J; bases not matched to a gene: 3.